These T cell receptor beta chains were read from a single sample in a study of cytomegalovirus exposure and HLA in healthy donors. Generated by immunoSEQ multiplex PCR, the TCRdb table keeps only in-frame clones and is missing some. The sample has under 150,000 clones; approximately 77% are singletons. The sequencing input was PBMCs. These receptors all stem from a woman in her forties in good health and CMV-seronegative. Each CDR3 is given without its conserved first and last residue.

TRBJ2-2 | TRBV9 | ASSVGQGKIAGELF
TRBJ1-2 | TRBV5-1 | ASSLANGGGDYGYT
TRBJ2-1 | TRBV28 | ASSLLADSPF
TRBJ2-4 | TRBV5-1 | ASSLGTGDNIQY
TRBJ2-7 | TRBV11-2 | ASSYQGQAAYEQY
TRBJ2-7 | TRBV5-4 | ASSSGTSGGISEQY
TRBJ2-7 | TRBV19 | ATTGDYYEQY
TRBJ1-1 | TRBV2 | ASSFGTGKTEAF
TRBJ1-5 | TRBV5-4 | ASSLDKNQPQH
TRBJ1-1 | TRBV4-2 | ASSQDGPPGVAF
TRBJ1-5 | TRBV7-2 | ASSLIFVAGNQPQH
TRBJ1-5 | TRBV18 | ASSPFGQLIDSNQPQH
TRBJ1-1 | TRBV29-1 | SVEGVGRTEAF
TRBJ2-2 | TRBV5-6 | ASSLGGSTGELF
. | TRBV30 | AWSVASGAYEQY
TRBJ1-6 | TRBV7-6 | ASSLSGVGGYSPLH
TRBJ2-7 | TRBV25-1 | ASSDGQHYEQY
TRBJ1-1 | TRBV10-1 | ASSDSGGGTEAF
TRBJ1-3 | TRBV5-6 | ASSYWGHGLSGNTIY